The clone carrying this T cell receptor (beta chain) was counted between two and nine times. This sample was included in a study of blood T cell repertoires in COVID-19. Study information: Italy, Spain and the United States were the sources of the convalescent and acute COVID-19 samples. T cells, B-cell-depleted T cells, or PBMCs provided the cDNA or gDNA that served as material.

J lost 7 bases, V lost 5 bases, and 7 bases had no gene match. CDR1 and CDR2 (germline): LGHDT, YNNKEL (reference sequence). The CDR3 consists of 14 residues. Authors' processing steps: Amplification of reference gene primers provided the estimated nucleated cell counts. Method: immunoSEQ multiplex PCR; TCRdb's copy keeps in-frame clones and lacks some. The D gene and trimming were derived from the DNA, and the V and J assignments and clone size from that table. The sample comprises 300,000 to 400,000 clones, 65% to 85% of which are singletons, and just under 3% rests with the top ten. The TCR sequence derives from a man aged 25 to 40 with active or convalescent COVID-19. Material: peripheral blood. This chain uses TRBV3-1 (or the pseudogene TRBV3-2) with TRBJ2-2; 7 bases align to TRBD2. The CDR3 DNA reads as TGTGCCAGCAGCGGCCGGACTAGGGACGGGGAGCTGTTTTTT. Its protein is CASSGRTRDGELFF.